The 21 T cell receptor beta chains below come from one sample, sequenced in a study of monozygotic twins with inflammatory bowel disease. One entry per CDR3 protein, without DNA, is what TCRdb gives after re-calling the 5' RACE reads. The sample shows some 190,000 distinct CDR3 sequences, and roughly 7.7% sits with its ten largest clones. Sequences were obtained from blood. These receptor sequences come from a human donor with ulcerative colitis or Crohn's disease, or a healthy co-twin of an affected twin (not recorded which).

The CDR3 here is CASSINREGIYGYTF. The chain combines TRBV6-1 with TRBJ1-2. CDR1 MNHNS and CDR2 SASEGT come from the germline V gene. This CDR3 comprises 15 residues.

The chain is built from TRBV5-1 and TRBJ2-4; with no DNA, the TCRdb D assignment of TRBD2 cannot be verified. Germline V gives CDR1 SGHRS, CDR2 YFSETQ. CDR3 length: 16 residues. CDR3 sequence reads: CASSESTSGGQGIQYF.

The CDR3: CASSVDRGSYNEQFF. The genes are TRBV27 and TRBJ2-1. Germline assignment: CDR1 MNHEY and CDR2 SMNVEV (reference sequence). This CDR3 contains 15 residues.

This rearrangement joins TRBV5-5 to TRBJ2-1; TCRdb names TRBD1, which stays unverified in the absence of DNA. The germline V gene has CDR1 SGHKS and CDR2 YYEKEE (reference sequence). The CDR3 runs 14 residues. The CDR3 region is CASSLGGVPSHAFF.

The rearrangement links TRBV5-1 to TRBJ1-4. The CDR3 runs to 15 residues. CDR1 and CDR2 (germline): SGHRS, YFSETQ. The CDR3 is CASRQTAVDREKLFF.

The chain uses TRBV11-1 and TRBJ1-1. This CDR3 has 14 residues. Germline assignment: CDR1 SGHAT and CDR2 FQDESV (reference sequence). The CDR3 loop is CASSRRGRGTEAFF.

The V and J genes are TRBV24-1 and TRBJ2-2; no DNA is available, so the TRBD2 call from TCRdb remains unchecked. The CDR3 extends over 16 amino acids. The germline V gene encodes CDR1 KGHDR and CDR2 SFDVKD. CDR3 loop: CATSPSGLINTGELFF.

The chain combines TRBV27 with TRBJ2-1; TCRdb picks TRBD1, but there is no DNA to check that call. CDR3 length: 15 amino acids. The germline CDR1 and CDR2 sequences are MNHEY and SMNVEV (reference sequence). This CDR3 reads CASSAVTGTYNEQFF.

This sequence joins TRBV18 and TRBJ1-5; TCRdb gives TRBD1 as the D gene, but with no DNA this cannot be confirmed. The CDR3 consists of 13 residues. Germline V gene data show CDR1 as KGHSH and CDR2 as LQKENI. CDR3 protein: CASSSDRGQAQHF.

J is TRBJ2-5 and V is TRBV7-2; TCRdb returns TRBD1, unconfirmable since there is no DNA. There are 14 residues in the CDR3. Germline V CDR1 and CDR2: SGHTA, FQGNSA. This CDR3 is CASNSPAQEETQYF.

The rearrangement joins TRBV4-3 to TRBJ1-2. CDR1 LGHNA and CDR2 YSLEER come from the germline V gene. This CDR3 is built from 14 residues. The CDR3 loop reads CASSQDGGDYGYTF.

The rearrangement joins TRBV12-3 or TRBV12-4 to TRBJ1-2; as DNA is missing, the TRBD1 call by TCRdb cannot be tested. CDR3 length: 13 amino acids. The CDR3 reads CASSRDSYYGYTF.

This chain joins TRBV12-3 or TRBV12-4 and TRBJ2-1; TCRdb calls TRBD2, which cannot be checked without DNA. The CDR3 loop spans 15 amino acids. The CDR3 sequence: CASSWTSGAGNEQFF.

The rearrangement links TRBV9 to TRBJ2-3; TCRdb picks TRBD2, but there is no DNA to check that call. Germline assignment: CDR1 SGDLS and CDR2 YYNGEE. This CDR3 region has 14 residues. The CDR3 sequence is CASSATWSGDTQYF.

The chain combines TRBV7-2 with TRBJ2-1; without DNA, the TCRdb call of TRBD2 cannot be checked. The CDR3 runs to 15 residues. Germline assignment: CDR1 SGHTA and CDR2 FQGNSA. The chain's CDR3 is CASSLSSGQYNEQFF.

CDR3 sequence reads: CSVVRDSGNTIYF. The J gene is TRBJ1-3, the V gene TRBV29-1. The CDR3 has 13 amino acids. Looked up from germline, CDR1 is SQVTM and CDR2 is ANQGSEA.

This chain connects TRBV3-1 to TRBJ1-1; the TCRdb D gene call, TRBD1, has no DNA to confirm it. The germline V gene encodes CDR1 LGHDT and CDR2 YNNKEL (reference sequence). The CDR3 is made up of 15 amino acids. CDR3 loop: CASSQARDRDGEAFF.

The chain uses TRBV30 and TRBJ2-2; TCRdb's D call of TRBD1 is untestable without DNA. Germline CDR1 GTSNPN, CDR2 SVGIG (reference sequence). This CDR3 comprises 14 residues. CDR3: CAWSTDFPIGELFF.

This chain uses TRBV20-1 with TRBJ2-1; TCRdb returns TRBD2, unconfirmable since there is no DNA. The V gene's germline CDR1 is DFQATT and CDR2 SNEGSKA (reference sequence). The CDR3 has 16 amino acids. The CDR3 loop reads CSARLAGGQAYNEQFF.

The V and J genes are TRBV12-3 or TRBV12-4 and TRBJ2-3; TCRdb's D gene call, TRBD1, goes unchecked for lack of DNA. The CDR3 sequence is 16 residues long. CDR3 region: CASSPGITTSTDTQYF.

The rearrangement joins TRBV5-1 to TRBJ2-5; TCRdb outputs TRBD1, but without DNA this stays unchecked. Germline V gene data show CDR1 as SGHRS and CDR2 as YFSETQ. The CDR3 extends over 14 amino acids. The chain's CDR3 is CASSSPTGKETQYF.